These 9 T cell receptor beta chains were sequenced from one sample in a study of OX40 agonist ivuxolimab in advanced cancers. The library came from the immunoSEQ multiplex PCR assay. Entries here come from immuneACCESS through TCRdb and include only in-frame sequences with V and J called. Some clones fail to appear in such tables; in the studies checked, an unresolved V gene covers under half of the shortfall, and the cause of the remainder is unknown. This sample holds tens of thousands of clones; about nine tenths were observed only once. The top ten clones comprise 31% of the sample. The specimen was CD4+ or CD8+ T cells sorted from blood, collected in a trial of the OX40 agonist ivuxolimab. These receptors were collected from an adult with an advanced solid tumor such as melanoma, head and neck, liver or kidney cancer.

V usage is TRBV28 and J usage is TRBJ2-7, with D perhaps matching TRBD1 (6 bases). Germline CDR1 is MDHEN and CDR2 is SYDVKM. The CDR3 sequence is 14 residues long. The V gene lost 6 bases and the J gene lost 4 bases, with 16 bases spanning the gap. The CDR3 loop reads CASRAQGSRYEQYF. In nucleotides, the CDR3 is TGTGCCAGCAGGGCCCAGGGGAGTCGGTACGAGCAGTACTTC.

This clone was picked up one time. The chain recombines TRBV15 with TRBJ1-3; D not resolved. The CDR3 consists of 15 residues. The V gene lost 4 bases and the J gene lost 0 bases, with 10 bases spanning the gap. Germline CDR1 LNHNV, CDR2 YYDKDF (reference sequence). The CDR3 is CATSTEVGSGNTIYF. CDR3 nucleotide sequence: TGTGCCACCAGCACCGAGGTTGGCTCTGGAAACACCATATATTTT.

The chain uses TRBV18 and TRBJ1-3; D is uncertain. Trimming shortened V by 6 bases and J by 0 bases, and 12 bases separated the two germline ends. The CDR3 totals 15 residues. From germline, CDR1 is KGHSH and CDR2 LQKENI. The CDR3 sequence is CASSVGQSSGNTIYF. The CDR3 DNA follows: TGTGCCAGCTCCGTCGGGCAGAGCTCTGGAAACACCATATATTTT.

The rearrangement joins TRBV6-5 to TRBJ1-2, with D possibly TRBD1 on 5 matching bases. Germline V lookup: CDR1 MNHEY, CDR2 SVGAGI. V lost 7 bases to trimming and J lost 4 bases, with 19 bases between them. The CDR3 totals 15 residues. The CDR3 reads CASKKPGPILYGYTF. The CDR3 DNA follows: TGTGCCAGCAAAAAACCGGGGCCGATCCTCTATGGCTACACCTTC.

To note about this clone: Germline is not matched at one junction end, which may reflect a read error. V is TRBV6-5 and J is TRBJ2-1, with D perhaps assigned TRBD1 or TRBD2 (7 bases each). This CDR3 is 14 amino acids long. The germline CDR1 and CDR2 sequences are MNHEY and SVGAGI. The CDR3 here is CVVQGDYLNNEQFF. The CDR3, as DNA: TGCGTAGTTCAGGGGGACTATCTAAACAATGAGCAGTTCTTC.

The chain joins TRBV7-9 to TRBJ1-4; 7 bases map to TRBD1. In germline, CDR1 is SEHNR, CDR2 FQNEAQ (reference sequence). The CDR3 is 15 amino acids. The J segment lost 5 bases and the V segment lost 1 base, leaving 4 bases of the junction unmatched. The CDR3 DNA follows: TGTGCCAGCAGCTTAGATTGGACAGGAAATGAAAAACTGTTTTTT. Translating it yields CASSLDWTGNEKLFF.

V and J are TRBV2 and TRBJ1-2; 7 bases line up with TRBD1. With V trimmed by 8 bases and J by 4 bases, 7 bases remained unmatched. The CDR3 is 13 residues long. Germline CDR1 SNHLY, CDR2 FYNNEI. CDR3 amino acids: CASSLRQGYGYTF. Here the CDR3 DNA reads TGTGCCAGCTCCCTCCGACAGGGCTATGGCTACACCTTC.

The V call is TRBV2, the J call TRBJ2-7; the D call may be TRBD1 or TRBD2 (5 bases each). The CDR3 has 16 residues. The ends were cut back, 7 bases at V and 5 bases at J, with 24 bases in the middle. Looked up from germline, CDR1 is SNHLY and CDR2 is FYNNEI. The CDR3 sequence is CASNLGRGPPMDEQYF. As DNA, the CDR3 is TGTGCCAGCAACCTAGGTCGGGGACCGCCTATGGACGAGCAGTACTTC.

The rearrangement uses TRBV18 and TRBJ1-5; D unclear. V shed 5 bases and J shed 0 bases, with 8 bases lying between them. Germline assignment: CDR1 KGHSH and CDR2 LQKENI. This CDR3 is 14 amino acids long. The CDR3 sequence: CASSTDYSNQPQHF. CDR3 in DNA: TGTGCCAGCTCAACGGACTATAGCAATCAGCCCCAGCATTTT.